This T cell receptor beta chain was identified in a study of human T cells and chemical hapten exposure. In this sample, this clonotype turned up many times. Its specificity is unknown. TCRdb reprocessed the RACE reads with MiXCR, giving one entry per CDR3 protein. The top ten clones hold over 5.5% of a sample with 330,000 or so distinct CDR3 sequences, about 6% of them seen once. Time point in this sample: patch test 2, 6 weeks after DPC sensitization. Documented treatment: therapeutic diphenylcyclopropenone sensitization with weekly scalp DPC. Study conclusions and caveats: PT1 expanded TCR numbers rose with patch test score.

Per germline, CDR1 SQVTM and CDR2 ANQGSEA. V was trimmed by 7 bases and J by 0 bases, leaving 12 bases between them. This CDR3 is built from 14 residues. This clonotype was obtained from a woman younger than 30 with alopecia areata. Some clones in this sample may be carry-over from other donors' samples. This specimen was whole blood, taken in connection with sensitization to the hapten diphenylcyclopropenone (DPC). The chain combines TRBV29-1 with TRBJ1-4; D gene ambiguous. CDR3 sequence (DNA): TGCAGCGGAGCAGGAATTGCAACTAATGAAAAACTGTTTTTT. Amino acid sequence: CSGAGIATNEKLFF.